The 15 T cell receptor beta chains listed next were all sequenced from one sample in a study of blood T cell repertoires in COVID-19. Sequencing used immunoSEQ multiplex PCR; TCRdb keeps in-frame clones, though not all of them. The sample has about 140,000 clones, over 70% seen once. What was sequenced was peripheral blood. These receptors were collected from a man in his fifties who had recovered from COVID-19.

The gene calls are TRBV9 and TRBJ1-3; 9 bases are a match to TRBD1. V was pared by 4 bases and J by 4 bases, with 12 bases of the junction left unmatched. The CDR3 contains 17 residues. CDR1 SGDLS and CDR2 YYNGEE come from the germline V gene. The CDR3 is CASSPAGQGGPGNTIYF. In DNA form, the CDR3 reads TGTGCCAGCAGCCCCGCGGGACAGGGTGGTCCCGGAAACACCATATATTTT.

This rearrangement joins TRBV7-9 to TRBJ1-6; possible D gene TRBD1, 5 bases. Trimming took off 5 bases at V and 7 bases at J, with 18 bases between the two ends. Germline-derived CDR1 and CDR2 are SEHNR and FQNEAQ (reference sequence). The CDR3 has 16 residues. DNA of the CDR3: TGTGCCAGCAGCCGTGATGGTACAGGAACCAATTCACCCCTCCACTTT. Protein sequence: CASSRDGTGTNSPLHF.

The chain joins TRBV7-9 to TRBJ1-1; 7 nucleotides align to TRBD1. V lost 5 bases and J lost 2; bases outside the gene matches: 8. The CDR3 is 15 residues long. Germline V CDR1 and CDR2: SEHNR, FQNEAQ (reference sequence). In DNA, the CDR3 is TGTGCCAGCAGCACAGGGGTAGGGTTCAACACTGAAGCTTTCTTT. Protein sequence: CASSTGVGFNTEAFF.

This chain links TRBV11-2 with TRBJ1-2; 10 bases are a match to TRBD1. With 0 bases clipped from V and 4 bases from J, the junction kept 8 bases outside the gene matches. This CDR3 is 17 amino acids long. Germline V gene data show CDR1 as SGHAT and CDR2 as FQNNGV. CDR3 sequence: CASSLDLTTGGGYGYTF. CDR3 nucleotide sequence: TGTGCCAGCAGCTTAGACCTCACGACAGGGGGCGGCTATGGCTACACCTTC.

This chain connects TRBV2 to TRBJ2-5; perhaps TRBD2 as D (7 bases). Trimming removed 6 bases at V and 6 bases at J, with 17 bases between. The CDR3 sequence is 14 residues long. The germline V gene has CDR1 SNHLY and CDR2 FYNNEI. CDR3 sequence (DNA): TGTGCCAGCAGATTACTAAGGGGGGGCCAGACCCAGTACTTC. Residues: CASRLLRGGQTQYF. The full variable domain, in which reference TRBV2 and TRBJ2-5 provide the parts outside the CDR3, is EPEVTQTPSHQVTQMGQEVILRCVPISNHLYFYWYRQILGQKVEFLVSFYNNEISEKSEIFDDQFSVERPDGSNFTLKIRSTKLEDSAMYFCASRLLRGGQTQYFGPGTRLLVL.

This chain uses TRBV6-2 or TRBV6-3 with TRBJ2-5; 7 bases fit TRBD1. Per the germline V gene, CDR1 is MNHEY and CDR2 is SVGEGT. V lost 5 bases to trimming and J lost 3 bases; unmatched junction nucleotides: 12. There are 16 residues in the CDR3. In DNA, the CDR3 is TGTGCCAGCAGTGGACCTACAGGGGCAGGGGAAGAGACCCAGTACTTC. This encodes CASSGPTGAGEETQYF.

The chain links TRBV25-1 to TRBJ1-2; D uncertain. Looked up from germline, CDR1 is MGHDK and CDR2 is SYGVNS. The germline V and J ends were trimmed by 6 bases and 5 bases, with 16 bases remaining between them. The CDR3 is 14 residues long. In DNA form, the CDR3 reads TGTGCCAGCAGCGGGGATATGGGGTCTTATGGCTACACCTTC. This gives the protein CASSGDMGSYGYTF.

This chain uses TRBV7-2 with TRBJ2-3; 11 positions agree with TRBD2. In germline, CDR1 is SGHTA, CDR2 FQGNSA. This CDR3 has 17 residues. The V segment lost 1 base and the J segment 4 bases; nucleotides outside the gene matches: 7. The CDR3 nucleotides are TGTGCCAGCAGCTTAGATACGCTAGCGGGGGGTTCAGATACGCAGTATTTT. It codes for CASSLDTLAGGSDTQYF.

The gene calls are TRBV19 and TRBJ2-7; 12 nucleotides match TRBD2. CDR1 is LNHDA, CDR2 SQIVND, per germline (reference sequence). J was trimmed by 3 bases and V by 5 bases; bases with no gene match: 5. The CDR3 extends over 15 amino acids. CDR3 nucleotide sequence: TGTGCCAGTAGTGCTACTAGCGGGGGGCTCTACGAGCAGTACTTC. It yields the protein CASSATSGGLYEQYF.

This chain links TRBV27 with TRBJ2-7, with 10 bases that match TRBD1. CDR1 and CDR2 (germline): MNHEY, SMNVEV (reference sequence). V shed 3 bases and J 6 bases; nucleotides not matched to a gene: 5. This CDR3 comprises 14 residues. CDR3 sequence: CASSFWDRGFEQYF. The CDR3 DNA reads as TGTGCCAGCAGTTTTTGGGACAGGGGTTTCGAGCAGTACTTC.

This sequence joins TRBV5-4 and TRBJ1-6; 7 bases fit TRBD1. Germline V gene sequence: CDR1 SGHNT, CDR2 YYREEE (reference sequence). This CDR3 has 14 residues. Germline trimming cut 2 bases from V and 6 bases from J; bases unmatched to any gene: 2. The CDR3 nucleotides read TGTGCCAGCAGCTTAGGGACAGCTAATTCACCCCTCCACTTT. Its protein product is CASSLGTANSPLHF.

CDR3 DNA: TGTGCCAGCAGTGGAGGAAGCTTAGCTAACTATGGCTACACCTTC. Its protein is CASSGGSLANYGYTF. The chain is built from TRBV2 and TRBJ1-2, with unresolved D. Germline V gene lookup returns CDR1 SNHLY and CDR2 FYNNEI. The length of the CDR3 is 15 residues. The germline V and J ends were trimmed by 4 bases and 0 bases, with 12 bases remaining between them. Full variable domain (remainder filled in from reference TRBV2 and TRBJ1-2): EPEVTQTPSHQVTQMGQEVILRCVPISNHLYFYWYRQILGQKVEFLVSFYNNEISEKSEIFDDQFSVERPDGSNFTLKIRSTKLEDSAMYFCASSGGSLANYGYTFGSGTRLTVV.

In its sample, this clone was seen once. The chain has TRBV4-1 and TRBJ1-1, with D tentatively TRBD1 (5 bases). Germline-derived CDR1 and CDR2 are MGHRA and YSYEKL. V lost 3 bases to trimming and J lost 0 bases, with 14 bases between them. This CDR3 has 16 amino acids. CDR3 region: CASSHASAGLNTEAFF. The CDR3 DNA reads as TGCGCCAGCAGCCACGCAAGCGCGGGGCTGAACACTGAAGCTTTCTTT.

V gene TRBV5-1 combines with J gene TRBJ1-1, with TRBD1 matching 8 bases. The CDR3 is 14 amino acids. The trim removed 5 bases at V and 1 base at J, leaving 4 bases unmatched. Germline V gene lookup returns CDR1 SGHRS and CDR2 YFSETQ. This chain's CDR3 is CASRLTGGNTEAFF. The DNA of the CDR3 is TGCGCCAGCAGATTAACAGGGGGGAACACTGAAGCTTTCTTT.

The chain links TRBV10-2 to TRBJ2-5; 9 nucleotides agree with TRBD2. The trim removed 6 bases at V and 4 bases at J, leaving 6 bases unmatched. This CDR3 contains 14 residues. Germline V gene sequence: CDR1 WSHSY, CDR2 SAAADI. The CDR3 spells CASSLRGGPETQYF. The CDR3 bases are TGCGCCAGCAGCTTGCGGGGGGGCCCAGAGACCCAGTACTTC.